This T cell receptor (beta chain) was captured by sequencing in a study of T cells in Graves' hyperthyroidism and ophthalmopathy. Amplified TCR beta CDR3 regions came from RNA transcripts. TCR CDR3 regions were first amplified by RT-PCR with HTBI primers. TCRdb re-called the multiplex PCR reads through MiXCR, storing one row per CDR3 protein. The data show around 620,000 distinct CDR3 sequences, 12% to 15% seen once. This clonotype was picked up many times. Its antigen remains unidentified. Study conclusions and caveats: The majority of expanded thyroid clonotypes above 0.001 also appeared in blood.

The CDR3 has 13 amino acids. Germline CDR1 is KGHSH and CDR2 is LQKENI. Trimming removed 6 bases at V and 4 bases at J, with 12 bases between. The chain employs TRBV18 and TRBJ1-1, with D maybe TRBD1 (6 bases). The origin of this receptor is a woman between 18 and 29 years old with Graves' ophthalmopathy. The sample was blood. The CDR3 nucleotides are TGTGCCAGCTCCCTTGGGGGGCTCACTGAAGCTTTCTTT. It encodes CASSLGGLTEAFF.